Sequencing of this T cell receptor (beta chain) was carried out in a study of molecular identifiers for immune sequencing clone quantification (dated by TCRdb to between 2018 and 2020). In terms of the full investigation: For a replicate experiment, RNA from 20,000 or 100,000 naive CD8 T cells was divided into five aliquots, of which four were sequenced. This methods study benchmarked molecular-identifier clustering-based TCR repertoire sequencing (MIDCIRS) and TCR RNA copy counting, using CD8 T cells to do so. The investigation overall reported the following: The naive libraries included spiked-in Jurkat TCR RNA (approximately 11 copies' worth), and this RNA is not part of the donor repertoire. In CMV-specific effector cells, over 97% of molecules were held by clones above 20 RNA copies, whereas under 1% of molecules were held by such clones in naive cells. About 2.9 recovered TCR RNA copies per cell were obtained by modeling, versus roughly 9.7 by digital PCR, implying a capture efficiency of approximately 30%. Highly expanded clone sizes could be underestimated because identical TCR molecules may share a barcode. Spiked-in Jurkat TCR RNA equal to a single cell's worth was reported to be detectable even within 1,100,000 naive CD8 T cells. When barcode sub-clustering was omitted, TCR diversity was inflated by chimeric consensus sequences, with chimeras reaching as high as 47%.

This clonotype was picked up many times. Its antigen target is currently unknown. Base qualities are not recorded, but no much larger clone differs from it by a single base. A distance of 12 bases separates the germline ends of V and J, which lose 3 bases and 0 bases respectively. Via the germline V gene, CDR1 is MDHEN and CDR2 SYDVKM. The CDR3 sequence holds 15 residues, the cysteine and phenylalanine included. The CDR3 DNA has 45 bases and is translated from base 1. The library came from PCR. Reads for this sample came from an Illumina HiSeq 4000. Bulk TCR libraries were made following a previously described method, with the TCR primers given in Table S5. Total RNA was purified with the Qiagen AllPrep DNA/RNA kit. Before any analysis, reads coming from multiple sequencing runs of the same library were combined into one pool. Concerning the study's data processing: Reads were retained only if the reads had an exact TCR constant sequence, and the retained reads were trimmed to 150 nt and grouped according to their 12-nt molecular barcodes. Reads within each barcode group were sub-clustered using a 15% Levenshtein threshold, and quality-weighted consensus sequences were constructed for each RNA molecule. Non-functional sequences were filtered out, along with any lower-count sequence sitting one edit away from another sequence. Based on a fit of two negative binomial distributions, barcode sub-clusters having less than 20% of the maximum read count were discarded. TCRdb passed the public sequencing reads through fastp at Q25 and MiXCR, retaining productive beta sequences. Rows are combined by CDR3 protein, so each entry shows the most common genes and DNA. These V and J calls derive from TCRdb rather than the authors' analysis. This sample is represented by around 86,000 distinct CDR3 sequences; under 20% of them were singletons. The ten largest account for roughly 0.93% of the sample.

Libraries of naive CD8 T cells were built from about 20,000 to 1,000,000 sorted cells, with 10%, 30% or 50% of the purified RNA used. Naive CD8 T cells, defined as CD8+CD4-CCR7+CD45RA+, were FACS-sorted into RLT Plus buffer on a BD FACSAria II. More than 8 TCR copies' worth of Jurkat RNA were spiked into roughly 17,000-1,100,000 naive CD8 T cell samples to test detection sensitivity. Enrichment of CD8 T cells was performed with RosetteSep CD8+ T Cell Enrichment Cocktail and Ficoll-Paque, after which ACK red cell lysis was carried out. Sequencing was done on a sample of naive CD8+ T cells from blood, with Jurkat cell RNA spiked in. Read against the paper, the sample's cell subset or site label means: FACS-sorted CD8+CD4-CCR7+CD45RA+ naive T cells. The sequence derives from a human donor in good health. Some libraries in this study had Jurkat cell RNA spiked in. Here the chain combines TRBV28 and TRBJ2-7; the D region possibly corresponds to TRBD2 (6 bases align). The CDR3 protein sequence reads: CASSFGTVSSYEQYF. The DNA is TGTGCCAGCAGTTTTGGGACTGTGAGCTCCTACGAGCAGTACTTC.